This T cell receptor (beta chain) derives from a study of blood T cell repertoires in COVID-19. Profiling relied on immunoSEQ multiplex PCR, and the TCRdb table lists in-frame clones only, not all of them. The sample has fewer than 200,000 clones, approximately 85% seen once. Germline-derived CDR1 and CDR2 are SGDLS and YYNGEE. The CDR3 extends over 15 amino acids. The V and J ends lost 3 bases and 4 bases respectively, with 11 bases between them. The sequence was obtained from a man in his fifties or sixties who had recovered from COVID-19. Sequenced sample: peripheral blood. This chain connects TRBV9 to TRBJ2-6, with a tentative D call TRBD2 (5 bases). The CDR3 nucleotides read TGTGCCAGCAGCGGCCTAGGGAGCGGGGCCAACGTCCTGACTTTC. Amino acid sequence: CASSGLGSGANVLTF.